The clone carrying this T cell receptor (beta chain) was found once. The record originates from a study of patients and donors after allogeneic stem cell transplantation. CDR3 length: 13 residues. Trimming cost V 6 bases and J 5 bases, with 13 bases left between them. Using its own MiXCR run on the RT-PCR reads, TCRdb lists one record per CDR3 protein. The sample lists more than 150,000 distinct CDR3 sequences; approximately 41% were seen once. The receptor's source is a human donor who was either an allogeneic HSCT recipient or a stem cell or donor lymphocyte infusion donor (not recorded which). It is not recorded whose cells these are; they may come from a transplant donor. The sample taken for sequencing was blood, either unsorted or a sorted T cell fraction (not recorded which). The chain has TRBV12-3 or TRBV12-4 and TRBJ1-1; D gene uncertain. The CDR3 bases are TGTGCCAGCAGCCTTGGTGATTGGACTGAAGCTTTCTTT. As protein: CASSLGDWTEAFF.